The next 2 T cell receptor beta chains were all read from a single sample in a study of beta chain features in type 1 diabetes. Study-level results: All four CD4+ subsets of Type 1 diabetes patients contained TCRB CDR3s that were moderately but significantly shorter.

The antigens these receptors bind are not known. Of the isolated RNA, all was reverse transcribed, and so the sequenced material was expressed TCRB transcripts. Only in-frame clones appear in the TCRdb table, and some are missing; sequencing was by immunoSEQ multiplex PCR. Among roughly 150,000 clones listed, approximately 8.1% were seen once. The sample consisted of central memory CD4+ T cells from blood. Receptor source: a woman in her thirties or forties with type 1 diabetes.

This clone was detected a few times. V gene TRBV20-1 combines with J gene TRBJ1-1, with D hard to call. The CDR3 covers 11 residues. From germline, CDR1 is DFQATT and CDR2 SNEGSKA (reference sequence). Between the trimmed V and J ends, which lost 8 bases and 4 bases, there was a span of 11 bases. Written as DNA, the CDR3 is TGCAGTCCCCGCGAGGGCACTGAAGCTTTCTTT. This codes for CSPREGTEAFF.

This sequence joins TRBV30 and TRBJ2-7, with D uncertain. The CDR3 is made up of 11 amino acids. CDR1 and CDR2 from the germline V gene are GTSNPN and SVGIG (reference sequence). V lost 1 base and J 10 bases, leaving 11 bases between the germline ends. The CDR3 loop reads CAWSARLAQYF. The CDR3 nucleotides are TGTGCCTGGAGTGCGCGTCTCGCCCAGTACTTC.